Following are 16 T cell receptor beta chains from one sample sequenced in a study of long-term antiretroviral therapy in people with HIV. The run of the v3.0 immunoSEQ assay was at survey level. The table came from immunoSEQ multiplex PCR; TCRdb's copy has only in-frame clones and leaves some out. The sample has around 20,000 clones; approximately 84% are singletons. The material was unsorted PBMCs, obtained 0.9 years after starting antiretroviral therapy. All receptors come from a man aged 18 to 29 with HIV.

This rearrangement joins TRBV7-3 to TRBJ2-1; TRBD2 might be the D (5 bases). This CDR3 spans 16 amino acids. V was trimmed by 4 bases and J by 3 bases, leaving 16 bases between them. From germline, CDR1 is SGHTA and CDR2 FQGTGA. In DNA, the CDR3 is TGTGCCAGCAGCTCCGTGGACTCAGGAGGCTACAATGAGCAGTTCTTC. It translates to CASSSVDSGGYNEQFF.

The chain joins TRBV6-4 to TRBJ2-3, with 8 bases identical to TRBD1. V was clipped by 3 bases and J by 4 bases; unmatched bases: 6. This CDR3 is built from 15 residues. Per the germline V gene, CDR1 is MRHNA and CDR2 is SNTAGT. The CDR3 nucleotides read TGTGCCAGCAGTGATCTTCCAGGGGGCCCAGATACGCAGTATTTT. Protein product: CASSDLPGGPDTQYF.

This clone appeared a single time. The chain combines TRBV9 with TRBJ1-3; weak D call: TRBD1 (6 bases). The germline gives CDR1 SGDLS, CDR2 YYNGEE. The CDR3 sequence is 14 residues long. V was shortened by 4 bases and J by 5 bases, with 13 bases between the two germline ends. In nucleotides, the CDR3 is TGTGCCAGCAGCCCAGGGGACGGCAGAAACACCATATATTTT. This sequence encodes CASSPGDGRNTIYF.

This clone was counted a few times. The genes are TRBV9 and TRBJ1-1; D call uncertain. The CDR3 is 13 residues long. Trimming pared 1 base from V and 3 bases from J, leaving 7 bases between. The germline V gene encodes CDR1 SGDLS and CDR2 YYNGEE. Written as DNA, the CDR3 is TGTGCCAGCAGCGTAAGGATGGACACTGAAGCTTTCTTT. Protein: CASSVRMDTEAFF.

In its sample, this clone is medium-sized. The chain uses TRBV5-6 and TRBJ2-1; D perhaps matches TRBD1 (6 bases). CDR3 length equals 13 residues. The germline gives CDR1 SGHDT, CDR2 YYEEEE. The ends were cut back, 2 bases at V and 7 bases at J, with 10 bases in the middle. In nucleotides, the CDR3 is TGTGCCAGCAGCTTTACAGGGAGAAATGAGCAGTTCTTC. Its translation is CASSFTGRNEQFF. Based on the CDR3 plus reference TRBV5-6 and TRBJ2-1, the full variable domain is DAGVTQSPTHLIKTRGQQVTLRCSPKSGHDTVSWYQQALGQGPQFIFQYYEEEERQRGNFPDRFSGHQFPNYSSELNVNALLLGDSALYLCASSFTGRNEQFFGPGTRLTVL.

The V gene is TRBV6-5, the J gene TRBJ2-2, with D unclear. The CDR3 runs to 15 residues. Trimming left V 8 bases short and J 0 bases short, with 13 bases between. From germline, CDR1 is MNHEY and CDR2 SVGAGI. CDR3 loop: CASLVNSANTGELFF. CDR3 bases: TGTGCCAGCCTCGTCAACTCCGCGAACACCGGGGAGCTGTTTTTT.

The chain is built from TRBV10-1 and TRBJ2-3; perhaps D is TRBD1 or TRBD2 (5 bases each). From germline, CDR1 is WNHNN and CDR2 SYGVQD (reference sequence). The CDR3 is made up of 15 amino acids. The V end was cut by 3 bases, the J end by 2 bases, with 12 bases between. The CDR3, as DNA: TGCGCCAGCAGTGATAGGGGAGACGACACAGATACGCAGTATTTT. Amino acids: CASSDRGDDTDTQYF.

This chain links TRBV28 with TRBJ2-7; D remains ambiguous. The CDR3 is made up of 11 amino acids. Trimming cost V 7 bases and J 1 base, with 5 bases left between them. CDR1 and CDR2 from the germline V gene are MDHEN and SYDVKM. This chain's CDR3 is CASTGSYEQYF. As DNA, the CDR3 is TGTGCCAGCACAGGATCCTACGAGCAGTACTTC.

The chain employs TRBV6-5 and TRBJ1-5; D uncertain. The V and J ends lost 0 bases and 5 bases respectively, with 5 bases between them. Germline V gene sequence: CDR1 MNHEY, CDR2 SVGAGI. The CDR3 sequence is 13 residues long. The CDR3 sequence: CASSYSFDQPQHF. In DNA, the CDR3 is TGTGCCAGCAGTTACTCGTTCGATCAGCCCCAGCATTTT.

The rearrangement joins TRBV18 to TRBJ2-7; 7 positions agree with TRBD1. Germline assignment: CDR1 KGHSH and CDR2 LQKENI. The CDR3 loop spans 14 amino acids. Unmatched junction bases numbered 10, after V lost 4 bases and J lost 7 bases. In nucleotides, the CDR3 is TGTGCCAGCTCACTGTTGGGCCGCAGGGGGGAGCAGTACTTC. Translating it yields CASSLLGRRGEQYF. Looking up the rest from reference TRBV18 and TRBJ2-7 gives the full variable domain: NAGVMQNPRHLVRRRGQEARLRCSPMKGHSHVYWYRQLPEEGLKFMVYLQKENIIDESGMPKERFSAEFPKEGPSILRIQQVVRGDSAAYFCASSLLGRRGEQYFGPGTRLTVT.

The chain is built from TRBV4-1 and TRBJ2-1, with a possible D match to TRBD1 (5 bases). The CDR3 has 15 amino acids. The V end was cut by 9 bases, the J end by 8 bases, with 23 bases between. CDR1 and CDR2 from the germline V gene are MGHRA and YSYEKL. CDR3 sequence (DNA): TGCGCCAGATCCGGAAGACAGACCTCCTGGGATGAGCAGTTCTTC. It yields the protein CARSGRQTSWDEQFF.

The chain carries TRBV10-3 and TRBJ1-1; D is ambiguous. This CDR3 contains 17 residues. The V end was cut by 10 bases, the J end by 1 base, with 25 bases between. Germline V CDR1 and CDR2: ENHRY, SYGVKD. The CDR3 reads CATYGHSDGGPNTEAFF. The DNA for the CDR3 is TGTGCCACCTACGGTCACTCCGATGGAGGACCGAACACTGAAGCTTTCTTT.

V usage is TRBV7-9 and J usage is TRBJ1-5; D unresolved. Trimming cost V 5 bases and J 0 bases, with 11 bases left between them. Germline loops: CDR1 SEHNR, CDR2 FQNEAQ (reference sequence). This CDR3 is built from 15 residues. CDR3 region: CASSDTRVSNQPQHF. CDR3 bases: TGTGCCAGCAGCGATACGAGGGTTAGCAATCAGCCCCAGCATTTT.

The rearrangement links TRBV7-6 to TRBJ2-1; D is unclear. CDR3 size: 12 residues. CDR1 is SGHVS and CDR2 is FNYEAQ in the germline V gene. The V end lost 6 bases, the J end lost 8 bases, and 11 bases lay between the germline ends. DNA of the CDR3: TGTGCCAGCAGATCTGCCCCCCATGAGCAGTTCTTC. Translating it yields CASRSAPHEQFF.

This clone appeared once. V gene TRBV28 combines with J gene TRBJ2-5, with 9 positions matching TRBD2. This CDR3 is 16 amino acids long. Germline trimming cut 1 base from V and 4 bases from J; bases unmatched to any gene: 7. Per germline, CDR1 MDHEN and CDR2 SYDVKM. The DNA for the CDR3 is TGTGCCAGCAGTTTATACGCGGGGGGGTTGGTAGAGACCCAGTACTTC. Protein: CASSLYAGGLVETQYF.

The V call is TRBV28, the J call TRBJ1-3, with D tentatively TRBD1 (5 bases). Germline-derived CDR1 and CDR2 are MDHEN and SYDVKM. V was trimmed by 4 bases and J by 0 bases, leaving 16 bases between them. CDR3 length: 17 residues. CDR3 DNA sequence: TGTGCCAGCAGTTCCGCGGGGCAGGCCGGCTCTGGAAACACCATATATTTT. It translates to CASSSAGQAGSGNTIYF.